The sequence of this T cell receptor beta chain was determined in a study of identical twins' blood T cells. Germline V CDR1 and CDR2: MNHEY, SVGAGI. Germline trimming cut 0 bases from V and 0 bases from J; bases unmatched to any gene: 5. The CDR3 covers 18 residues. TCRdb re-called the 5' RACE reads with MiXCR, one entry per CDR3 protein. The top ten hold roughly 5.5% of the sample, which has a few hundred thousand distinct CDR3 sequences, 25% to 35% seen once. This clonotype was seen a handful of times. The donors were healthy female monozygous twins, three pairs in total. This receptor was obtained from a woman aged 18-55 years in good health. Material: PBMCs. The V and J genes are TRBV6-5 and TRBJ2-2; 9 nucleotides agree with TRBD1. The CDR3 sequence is CASSYSKTGGSNTGELFF. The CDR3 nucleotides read TGTGCCAGCAGTTACTCGAAGACAGGGGGTTCGAACACCGGGGAGCTGTTTTTT.